The 23 T cell receptor beta chains listed next were all sequenced from one sample in a study of graft-versus-host responses after intestinal transplantation. Clones were read by immunoSEQ multiplex PCR, and TCRdb kept only the in-frame ones, dropping some. Among roughly 120,000 clones listed, around 90% were seen once. Their antigens remain unidentified. Sequencing used unstimulated CD4+ T cells sorted from spleen or lymph node cells, obtained before transplant. These receptors were collected from a human donor who was the organ donor for an intestinal transplant.

The rearrangement joins TRBV7-2 to TRBJ2-7, with 7 bases aligning to TRBD1. Germline CDR1 reads SGHTA; CDR2 reads FQGNSA. This CDR3 spans 15 amino acids. With 2 bases clipped from V and 2 bases from J, the junction kept 6 bases outside the gene matches. The CDR3 is CASSLKRDSAYEQYF. The CDR3 bases are TGTGCCAGCAGCTTAAAAAGGGACAGCGCCTACGAGCAGTACTTC.

The gene calls are TRBV10-1 and TRBJ1-1; TRBD1 might be the D (5 bases). The CDR3 runs 14 residues. Germline loops: CDR1 WNHNN, CDR2 SYGVQD (reference sequence). Deletions cut 2 bases from V and 5 bases from J, with 12 bases between. CDR3 DNA sequence: TGCGCCAGCAGTGAGAGCCTAAAGGGGACTGAAGCTTTCTTT. Translated: CASSESLKGTEAFF.

The DNA of the CDR3 is TGCGCCAGCAGCTTCGGGGGCGTCAGCACAGATACGCAGTATTTT. It translates to CASSFGGVSTDTQYF. The chain has TRBV5-1 and TRBJ2-3; possibly TRBD1 or TRBD2 for D (6 bases each). The germline CDR1 and CDR2 sequences are SGHRS and YFSETQ. Trimming stripped 2 bases from V and 0 bases from J, with 10 bases between. This CDR3 spans 15 amino acids.

The chain carries TRBV28 and TRBJ1-1; the D gene is possibly TRBD1 (5 bases). Deletions cut 2 bases from V and 3 bases from J, with 10 bases between. The CDR3 extends over 14 amino acids. Germline V CDR1 and CDR2: MDHEN, SYDVKM. The CDR3 spells CASSLRGLDTEAFF. The CDR3 DNA sequence: TGTGCCAGCAGTTTAAGGGGTTTGGACACTGAAGCTTTCTTT. The full variable domain, completed using reference TRBV28 and TRBJ1-1, is DVKVTQSSRYLVKRTGEKVFLECVQDMDHENMFWYRQDPGLGLRLIYFSYDVKMKEKGDIPEGYSVSREKKERFSLILESASTNQTSMYLCASSLRGLDTEAFFGQGTRLTVV.

The chain links TRBV6-1 to TRBJ1-5; 8 bases agree with TRBD1. The CDR3 length is 14 residues. The germline CDR1 and CDR2 sequences are MNHNS and SASEGT. Losses at the gene ends were 2 bases for V and 6 bases for J; bases not matched to a gene: 3. The CDR3 DNA reads as TGTGCCAGCAGTGAACCGGACAGGGTTCAGCCCCAGCATTTT. The encoded protein is CASSEPDRVQPQHF.

The rearrangement joins TRBV7-2 to TRBJ2-3, with D perhaps matching TRBD1 (6 bases). V lost 2 bases to trimming and J lost 2 bases, with 8 bases between them. This CDR3 is built from 14 residues. In germline, CDR1 is SGHTA, CDR2 FQGNSA. The CDR3 region is CASSLPGATDTQYF. The CDR3 DNA follows: TGTGCCAGCAGCTTACCAGGGGCCACAGATACGCAGTATTTT.

The chain links TRBV2 to TRBJ1-1; possible D gene TRBD1, 5 bases. The CDR3 has 12 amino acids. Trimming shortened V by 3 bases and J by 13 bases, and 15 bases separated the two germline ends. The germline gives CDR1 SNHLY, CDR2 FYNNEI. This CDR3 is CASSDVSQVVFF. The CDR3 DNA reads as TGTGCCAGCAGTGATGTTTCACAGGTTGTTTTCTTT.

The chain combines TRBV28 with TRBJ1-2; 9 bases line up with TRBD1. CDR3 length equals 13 residues. Trimming at V came to 3 bases and at J to 5 bases, leaving 1 base not matched to a gene. Looked up from germline, CDR1 is MDHEN and CDR2 is SYDVKM. The CDR3 DNA reads as TGTGCCAGCAGTTTGGGACAGGGTTATGGCTACACCTTC. Its protein is CASSLGQGYGYTF.

The DNA of the CDR3 is TGTGCCAGCAGCTTCTACGCCGGAAACACCATATATTTT. Protein sequence: CASSFYAGNTIYF. V usage is TRBV7-2 and J usage is TRBJ1-3; D ambiguous. The CDR3 runs to 13 residues. Trimming shortened V by 3 bases and J by 4 bases, and 7 bases separated the two germline ends. Germline V CDR1 and CDR2: SGHTA, FQGNSA.

V and J are TRBV10-3 and TRBJ2-7, with 9 bases identical to TRBD1. The CDR3 length is 14 residues. V lost 9 bases to trimming and J lost 7 bases; unmatched junction nucleotides: 13. Germline V gives CDR1 ENHRY, CDR2 SYGVKD. CDR3 in amino acids: CAIGRDRDRLEQYF. The CDR3 DNA reads TGTGCCATTGGCAGGGACAGGGATCGTTTGGAGCAGTACTTC.

The gene calls are TRBV7-9 and TRBJ2-1; D is unclear. The CDR3 contains 12 residues. V lost 1 base to trimming and J lost 12 bases, with 10 bases between them. The germline gives CDR1 SEHNR, CDR2 FQNEAQ (reference sequence). This CDR3 reads CASSLGVGMQFF. CDR3 DNA: TGTGCCAGCAGCTTAGGCGTGGGAATGCAGTTCTTC.

J is TRBJ2-5 and V is TRBV11-2; 8 nucleotides match TRBD1. V lost 5 bases, J lost 0 bases, and 8 bases stayed unmatched. This CDR3 has 16 amino acids. Germline V gene data show CDR1 as SGHAT and CDR2 as FQNNGV. Here the CDR3 reads CASSQGGRGHQETQYF. Here the CDR3 DNA reads TGTGCCAGCAGCCAAGGAGGCAGGGGGCACCAAGAGACCCAGTACTTC.

This sequence joins TRBV30 and TRBJ1-5; a possible D gene is TRBD1 (6 bases). CDR1 is GTSNPN and CDR2 is SVGIG in the germline V gene (reference sequence). This CDR3 comprises 13 residues. V dropped 1 base and J dropped 7 bases, with 11 bases sitting between them. CDR3 amino acids: CAWSAQGRQPQHF. CDR3 DNA: TGTGCCTGGAGTGCACAGGGTCGCCAGCCCCAGCATTTT.

V and J are TRBV6-5 and TRBJ1-5; 9 bases are shared with TRBD1. The ends lost 6 bases at V and 7 bases at J; junction bases unmatched: 7. Germline CDR1 reads MNHEY; CDR2 reads SVGAGI. This CDR3 has 14 amino acids. The CDR3 here is CASSATGGAQPQHF. The CDR3 DNA reads as TGTGCCAGCAGCGCAACAGGGGGCGCGCAGCCCCAGCATTTT.

The chain is built from TRBV4-1 and TRBJ1-2; 7 bases line up with TRBD1. CDR3 length equals 12 residues. From germline, CDR1 is MGHRA and CDR2 YSYEKL. V trimming: 6 bases; J trimming: 5 bases; junction bases outside the gene matches: 3. CDR3 protein: CASRPTGYGYTF. As DNA, the CDR3 is TGCGCCAGCAGACCGACAGGGTATGGCTACACCTTC.

Written as DNA, the CDR3 is TGTGCCTGGACCCAGGGTGGCGGGAGGGCCTACGAGCAGTACTTC. Translated, it gives CAWTQGGGRAYEQYF. The V call is TRBV30, the J call TRBJ2-7, with TRBD2 identical over 9 bases. The CDR3 loop spans 15 amino acids. The trim removed 4 bases at V and 2 bases at J, leaving 9 bases unmatched. The V gene's germline CDR1 is GTSNPN and CDR2 SVGIG (reference sequence).

The V gene is TRBV7-9, the J gene TRBJ2-5; no firm D call. V lost 5 bases and J 2 bases, leaving 9 bases between the germline ends. The germline gives CDR1 SEHNR, CDR2 FQNEAQ (reference sequence). CDR3 length equals 13 residues. DNA for the CDR3: TGTGCCAGCAGCCTTAGGGTGCAAGAGACCCAGTACTTC. Translating gives CASSLRVQETQYF.

This clone was detected once. One junction end disagrees with the germline gene, perhaps due to a read error. Other DNA sequences in the sample encode the same CDR3. This chain joins TRBV19 and TRBJ1-1; D is possibly TRBD1 (5 bases). The CDR3 length is 16 residues. Looked up from germline, CDR1 is LNHDA and CDR2 is SQIVND (reference sequence). The CDR3 loop reads CASSTRRGGENTEAFF. CDR3 DNA sequence: TGTGCCAGTAGCACACGACGCGGAGGGGAGAACACTGAAGCTTTTTTT. The full variable domain, with the rest looked up from reference TRBV19 and TRBJ1-1, is DGGITQSPKYLFRKEGQNVTLSCEQNLNHDAMYWYRQDPGQGLRLIYYSQIVNDFQKGDIAEGYSVSREKKESFPLTVTSAQKNPTAFYLCASSTRRGGENTEAFFGQGTRLTVV.

The chain couples TRBV19 to TRBJ1-5; D is possibly TRBD1 (6 bases). Germline CDR1 is LNHDA and CDR2 is SQIVND (reference sequence). V was cut by 1 base and J by 6 bases, with 10 bases left in between. This CDR3 contains 14 residues. The CDR3 bases are TGTGCCAGTAGTATAGGAGGGGGACCTCAGCCCCAGCATTTT. Translated: CASSIGGGPQPQHF.

The CDR3 sequence is CASSERDYEQYF. The CDR3 bases are TGTGCCAGCAGTGAGCGGGACTACGAGCAGTACTTC. The chain recombines TRBV6-1 with TRBJ2-7; perhaps TRBD2 as D (6 bases). In germline, CDR1 is MNHNS, CDR2 SASEGT. The V gene lost 3 bases and the J gene lost 3 bases, with 6 bases spanning the gap. This CDR3 region has 12 residues.

This CDR3 is CASSNPSGANVLTF. The CDR3 bases are TGTGCCAGTAGTAACCCCTCTGGGGCCAACGTCCTGACTTTC. The J gene is TRBJ2-6, the V gene TRBV19; D gene unclear. The CDR3 is 14 residues long. The germline V gene encodes CDR1 LNHDA and CDR2 SQIVND (reference sequence). V was pared by 4 bases and J by 0 bases, with 4 bases between. Full variable domain (outside the CDR3, taken from reference TRBV19 and TRBJ2-6): DGGITQSPKYLFRKEGQNVTLSCEQNLNHDAMYWYRQDPGQGLRLIYYSQIVNDFQKGDIAEGYSVSREKKESFPLTVTSAQKNPTAFYLCASSNPSGANVLTFGAGSRLTVL.

This chain uses TRBV20-1 with TRBJ1-2; D is unresolved. With 1 base removed from V and 3 bases from J, the gap between germline ends came to 3 bases. Per germline, CDR1 DFQATT and CDR2 SNEGSKA (reference sequence). The CDR3 extends over 11 amino acids. The CDR3 DNA is TGCAGTGCTAGAGCGGACTATGGCTACACCTTC. This translates into CSARADYGYTF.

The chain combines TRBV28 with TRBJ2-2; TRBD2 matches at 11 bases. Per germline, CDR1 MDHEN and CDR2 SYDVKM. The junction had 8 bases not matched to a gene; V was cut back by 6 bases and J by 5 bases. CDR3 length: 16 amino acids. The DNA of the CDR3 is TGTGCCAGCAGCCCCGCTAGCGGGAGGTTAACCGGGGAGCTGTTTTTT. Translation: CASSPASGRLTGELFF.